The entry that follows covers one T cell receptor beta chain sequence. These data are taken from a study of blood T cell repertoires in COVID-19. Profiling relied on immunoSEQ multiplex PCR, and the TCRdb table lists in-frame clones only, not all of them. Here the sample spans 430,000 or so clones, approximately 90% being singletons. The sequence was obtained from a woman aged 40 to 50 who had recovered from COVID-19. Sequencing input: PBMCs or T cells enriched from blood (not recorded which).

The CDR3 loop reads CASSYLQGRDNEQFF. CDR3 nucleotides: TGTGCCAGCAGTTATCTGCAGGGGAGGGACAATGAGCAGTTCTTC. The chain employs TRBV6-6 and TRBJ2-1; D possibly corresponds to TRBD2 (7 bases). V lost 3 bases to trimming and J lost 5 bases, with 14 bases between them. The CDR3 covers 15 residues. Germline assignment: CDR1 MNHNY and CDR2 SVGAGI (reference sequence).